This T cell receptor beta chain was profiled in a study of technical replicates of blood from several donors. Sequencing was performed with immunoSEQ multiplex PCR; in TCRdb, only in-frame clones are kept and a portion is missing. The data show 65,000 to 95,000 clones, 95% to 98% seen once. The V gene lost 5 bases and the J gene lost 3 bases, with 10 bases spanning the gap. CDR3 length: 13 amino acids. The germline V gene has CDR1 SEHNR and CDR2 FQNEAQ (reference sequence). The sequence was obtained from a human donor in good health. The sequenced sample was T cells isolated from PBMCs. The gene calls are TRBV7-9 and TRBJ1-2; D unresolved. The CDR3 nucleotides are TGTGCCAGCAGCCCCCTGTCGGACTATGGCTACACCTTC. The encoded protein is CASSPLSDYGYTF. Drawing the rest from reference TRBV7-9 and TRBJ1-2, the complete variable domain is DTGVSQNPRHKITKRGQNVTFRCDPISEHNRLYWYRQTLGQGPEFLTYFQNEAQLEKSRLLSDRFSAERPKGSFSTLEIQRTEQGDSAMYLCASSPLSDYGYTFGSGTRLTVV.